Each of the 27 T cell receptor beta chains below was sequenced from the same sample in a study of blood T cell repertoires in COVID-19. The table came from immunoSEQ multiplex PCR; TCRdb's copy has only in-frame clones and leaves some out. The sample holds about 310,000 clones, roughly 87% seen once. Sequenced sample: PBMCs or T cells enriched from blood (not recorded which). The receptor source for this set is a young woman who had recovered from COVID-19.

This clone has just one count. Written as DNA, the CDR3 is TGTGCCATCAGTGAGTCCTCGGGGGGAGGCAATCAGCCCCAGCATTTT. Protein: CAISESSGGGNQPQHF. The chain is built from TRBV10-3 and TRBJ1-5; the D gene is possibly TRBD1 (5 bases). Trimming removed 0 bases from V and 2 bases from J, with 11 bases in between. Germline V lookup: CDR1 ENHRY, CDR2 SYGVKD. The CDR3 has 16 amino acids.

The chain employs TRBV7-9 and TRBJ2-6; D is perhaps TRBD1 (5 bases). Germline CDR1 is SEHNR and CDR2 is FQNEAQ (reference sequence). V was clipped by 4 bases and J by 5 bases, with 12 bases between them. This CDR3 region has 15 residues. CDR3 protein: CASSSQAGWANVLTF. Here the CDR3 DNA reads TGTGCCAGCAGCTCACAGGCCGGATGGGCCAACGTCCTGACTTTC. Looking up the rest from reference TRBV7-9 and TRBJ2-6 gives the full variable domain: DTGVSQNPRHKITKRGQNVTFRCDPISEHNRLYWYRQTLGQGPEFLTYFQNEAQLEKSRLLSDRFSAERPKGSFSTLEIQRTEQGDSAMYLCASSSQAGWANVLTFGAGSRLTVL.

This sequence joins TRBV19 and TRBJ2-3; perhaps TRBD1 as D (5 bases). Germline V gene lookup returns CDR1 LNHDA and CDR2 SQIVND (reference sequence). V was trimmed by 5 bases and J by 1 base, leaving 7 bases between them. The CDR3 is 13 residues long. The CDR3: CASSPTGTDTQYF. The CDR3 coding sequence is TGTGCCAGTAGTCCGACAGGCACAGATACGCAGTATTTT.

The chain combines TRBV28 with TRBJ2-7, with D unclear. Per germline, CDR1 MDHEN and CDR2 SYDVKM. The CDR3 is made up of 12 amino acids. Between the trimmed V and J ends, which lost 3 bases and 4 bases, there was a span of 7 bases. In nucleotides, the CDR3 is TGTGCCAGCAGTTTGCTCAGATACGAGCAGTACTTC. It codes for CASSLLRYEQYF.

The genes are TRBV7-3 and TRBJ2-5; D is unclear. CDR1 and CDR2 (germline): SGHTA, FQGTGA. CDR3 size: 13 residues. V was cut by 1 base and J by 5 bases, with 8 bases left in between. The CDR3 loop reads CASSLSQVETQYF. CDR3 DNA: TGTGCCAGCAGCTTAAGTCAGGTGGAGACCCAGTACTTC.

The gene calls are TRBV5-4 and TRBJ2-1, with TRBD2 matching over 10 bases. The CDR3 runs to 16 residues. V trimming: 1 base; J trimming: 0 bases; junction bases outside the gene matches: 1. Germline CDR1 and CDR2: SGHNT and YYREEE (reference sequence). The CDR3 DNA is TGTGCCAGCAGCTTGACTAGCGGGGTCTCCTACAATGAGCAGTTCTTC. This codes for CASSLTSGVSYNEQFF. The full variable domain, in which reference TRBV5-4 and TRBJ2-1 provide the parts outside the CDR3, is ETGVTQSPTHLIKTRGQQVTLRCSSQSGHNTVSWYQQALGQGPQFIFQYYREEENGRGNFPPRFSGLQFPNYSSELNVNALELDDSALYLCASSLTSGVSYNEQFFGPGTRLTVL.

The V gene is TRBV9, the J gene TRBJ2-7, with 8 bases fitting TRBD1. Trimming cost V 4 bases and J 3 bases; bases outside gene matches: 6. The CDR3 spans 14 residues. Germline V gene sequence: CDR1 SGDLS, CDR2 YYNGEE. The CDR3 sequence is CASSTGQGGYEQYF. For the CDR3, the DNA is TGTGCCAGCAGCACCGGACAGGGAGGCTACGAGCAGTACTTC.

This clone appeared a single time. The V gene is TRBV7-2, the J gene TRBJ1-6; unclear D gene. The V gene lost 1 base and the J gene lost 6 bases, with 10 bases spanning the gap. The CDR3 runs 15 residues. Germline V gene data show CDR1 as SGHTA and CDR2 as FQGNSA. CDR3: CASSLELVINSPLHF. In nucleotides, the CDR3 is TGTGCCAGCAGCTTAGAACTCGTTATTAATTCACCCCTCCACTTT.

The count of this clone is one. The genes are TRBV28 and TRBJ2-7, with TRBD2 matching 7 bases. Germline lookup yields CDR1 MDHEN and CDR2 SYDVKM. The CDR3 covers 13 residues. The trim removed 6 bases at V and 6 bases at J, leaving 8 bases unmatched. CDR3 coding DNA: TGTGCCAGCAGCTGGAAGCGGGAATCCGAGCAGTACTTC. Amino acid sequence: CASSWKRESEQYF. Complete variable domain (other parts from reference TRBV28 and TRBJ2-7): DVKVTQSSRYLVKRTGEKVFLECVQDMDHENMFWYRQDPGLGLRLIYFSYDVKMKEKGDIPEGYSVSREKKERFSLILESASTNQTSMYLCASSWKRESEQYFGPGTRLTVT.

The V call is TRBV28, the J call TRBJ1-1; D might be TRBD1 (6 bases). The V gene lost 3 bases and the J gene lost 0 bases, with 14 bases spanning the gap. Germline lookup yields CDR1 MDHEN and CDR2 SYDVKM. This CDR3 comprises 16 residues. CDR3 bases: TGTGCCAGCAGTTTCCCACGGACAGAAATGAACACTGAAGCTTTCTTT. Encoded protein: CASSFPRTEMNTEAFF. Full variable domain (missing parts from reference TRBV28 and TRBJ1-1): DVKVTQSSRYLVKRTGEKVFLECVQDMDHENMFWYRQDPGLGLRLIYFSYDVKMKEKGDIPEGYSVSREKKERFSLILESASTNQTSMYLCASSFPRTEMNTEAFFGQGTRLTVV.

The chain is built from TRBV4-3 and TRBJ2-3, with TRBD1 as a possible D gene (6 bases). CDR3 length: 18 amino acids. Deletions cut 2 bases from V and 3 bases from J, with 21 bases between. Germline V lookup: CDR1 LGHNA, CDR2 YSLEER. The CDR3 coding sequence is TGCGCCAGCAGCCAATCGTTGAGGACAGCCCTGGGGACAGATACGCAGTATTTT. It translates to CASSQSLRTALGTDTQYF.

The chain recombines TRBV19 with TRBJ1-2, with 7 bases fitting TRBD1. Germline CDR1 is LNHDA and CDR2 is SQIVND (reference sequence). V lost 5 bases to trimming and J lost 0 bases; unmatched junction nucleotides: 3. The CDR3 spans 14 residues. In DNA form, the CDR3 reads TGTGCCAGTAGTTCAGGACAGGCTAACTATGGCTACACCTTC. Its translation is CASSSGQANYGYTF.

The V and J genes are TRBV7-8 and TRBJ1-2; TRBD1 is a possible D gene (5 bases). The CDR3 is 13 amino acids. V lost 1 base to trimming and J lost 4 bases, with 7 bases between them. The germline V gene has CDR1 SGHVS and CDR2 FQNEAQ. The CDR3: CASSLGGAYGYTF. The DNA of the CDR3 is TGTGCCAGCAGCTTAGGGGGCGCCTATGGCTACACCTTC.

This chain uses TRBV25-1 with TRBJ1-1; tentatively, D is TRBD1 (6 bases). From germline, CDR1 is MGHDK and CDR2 SYGVNS. V shed 7 bases and J shed 3 bases, with 12 bases lying between them. This CDR3 has 13 residues. The CDR3 DNA sequence: TGTGCCAGCACACAGGGAAGGGACACTGAAGCTTTCTTT. Encoded protein: CASTQGRDTEAFF.

The chain couples TRBV4-3 to TRBJ1-1; TRBD1 matches 7 bases. The CDR3 totals 15 residues. The germline CDR1 and CDR2 sequences are LGHNA and YSLEER. V gave up 4 bases and J gave up 2 bases; unmatched junction bases: 7. This CDR3 reads CASSPSTGSNTEAFF. CDR3 bases: TGCGCCAGCAGCCCGTCGACAGGGAGTAACACTGAAGCTTTCTTT.

The chain recombines TRBV29-1 with TRBJ2-1; tentatively, D is TRBD1 (6 bases). The CDR3 is 11 amino acids. Germline V CDR1 and CDR2: SQVTM, ANQGSEA. V lost 7 bases and J 7 bases, leaving 11 bases between the germline ends. This CDR3 reads CSAGQMNEQFF. The CDR3, as DNA: TGCAGCGCCGGACAGATGAATGAGCAGTTCTTC.

This chain links TRBV5-6 with TRBJ1-1, with TRBD1 identical over 11 bases. The CDR3 contains 16 residues. The germline CDR1 and CDR2 sequences are SGHDT and YYEEEE. The J segment lost 9 bases and the V segment lost 2 bases, leaving 12 bases of the junction unmatched. CDR3 DNA: TGTGCCAGCAGCTTAGGACAGGGGGCGGCGGTTGGGAAAGCTTTCTTT. Residues: CASSLGQGAAVGKAFF.

The chain employs TRBV11-2 and TRBJ2-3; maybe TRBD2 (6 bases). The CDR3 runs to 16 residues. From germline, CDR1 is SGHAT and CDR2 FQNNGV. V was cut by 5 bases and J by 4 bases, with 19 bases left in between. The CDR3 coding sequence is TGTGCCAGCAGCAAACTAGCCCCAACGTTGGCAGATACGCAGTATTTT. It is translated as CASSKLAPTLADTQYF.

This clone was seen more than once but under ten times. This chain uses TRBV2 with TRBJ1-2; 8 nucleotides agree with TRBD1. The CDR3 sequence is 13 residues long. Germline V CDR1 and CDR2: SNHLY, FYNNEI. The junction had 5 bases not matched to a gene; V was cut back by 7 bases and J by 4 bases. The CDR3 reads CASKHRGAYGYTF. CDR3 DNA sequence: TGTGCCAGCAAACACAGGGGGGCCTATGGCTACACCTTC.

The chain couples TRBV5-8 to TRBJ1-4; D perhaps matches TRBD1 (5 bases). V dropped 5 bases and J dropped 3 bases, with 14 bases sitting between them. The length of the CDR3 is 15 residues. CDR1 is SGHTS and CDR2 is YDEGEE in the germline V gene. The CDR3 sequence: CASSRGSFSNEKLFF. In DNA form, the CDR3 reads TGTGCCAGCAGTCGGGGGAGTTTCTCTAATGAAAAACTGTTTTTT.

The chain has TRBV4-2 and TRBJ2-1; D gene uncertain. V dropped 10 bases and J dropped 2 bases, with 18 bases sitting between them. The CDR3 covers 15 residues. The germline V gene encodes CDR1 LGHNA and CDR2 YNFKEQ. This CDR3 reads CATSPGHSTYNEQFF. Here the CDR3 DNA reads TGTGCCACCTCGCCAGGCCATTCTACCTACAATGAGCAGTTCTTC.

The chain combines TRBV27 with TRBJ1-2; D not resolved. CDR3 size: 14 residues. The V end was cut by 3 bases, the J end by 3 bases, with 11 bases between. In germline, CDR1 is MNHEY, CDR2 SMNVEV (reference sequence). The DNA for the CDR3 is TGTGCCAGCAGTTTCCGCCACAGCTACTATGGCTACACCTTC. It translates to CASSFRHSYYGYTF.

In nucleotides, the CDR3 is TGTGCCAGTAGTACCCAAGCGGGTCTACAAGAGACCCAGTACTTC. This encodes CASSTQAGLQETQYF. J is TRBJ2-5 and V is TRBV19; tentatively, D is TRBD2 (6 bases). Germline-derived CDR1 and CDR2 are LNHDA and SQIVND (reference sequence). There are 15 residues in the CDR3. V was shortened by 4 bases and J by 2 bases, with 14 bases between the two germline ends.

For this clone: This sample also contains other DNA sequences that code for the same CDR3. This chain connects TRBV12-3 or TRBV12-4 to TRBJ2-5, with no clear D. The CDR3 has 12 amino acids. The germline V and J ends were trimmed by 3 bases and 5 bases, with 7 bases remaining between them. The CDR3 here is CASSFSSETQYF. CDR3 bases: TGTGCCAGCAGTTTCTCTAGTGAGACCCAGTACTTC.

This clone has just one count. The chain recombines TRBV5-5 with TRBJ2-5, with 8 bases fitting TRBD2. V dropped 1 base and J dropped 5; count of bases not matched to a gene: 7. CDR1 and CDR2 (germline): SGHKS, YYEKEE (reference sequence). The CDR3 consists of 15 residues. The CDR3: CASSLKGTRTETQYF. CDR3 DNA sequence: TGTGCCAGCAGCTTGAAGGGGACTAGAACGGAGACCCAGTACTTC.

V is TRBV2 and J is TRBJ2-7; 11 bases are a match to TRBD1. The CDR3 length is 15 residues. Germline V gene lookup returns CDR1 SNHLY and CDR2 FYNNEI. V dropped 7 bases and J dropped 3; count of bases not matched to a gene: 8. CDR3 protein: CASKRTGGVVYEQYF. CDR3 nucleotide sequence: TGTGCCAGCAAAAGGACAGGGGGCGTAGTCTACGAGCAGTACTTC.

The table lists this clone with a count of one. This chain connects TRBV7-9 to TRBJ1-2; D might be TRBD1 (5 bases). Trimming left V 1 base short and J 5 bases short, with 20 bases between. The CDR3 extends over 17 amino acids. Germline V gene lookup returns CDR1 SEHNR and CDR2 FQNEAQ (reference sequence). CDR3 region: CASSLEMARDFGYGYTF. Here the CDR3 DNA reads TGTGCCAGCAGCTTAGAGATGGCGCGGGACTTCGGGTATGGCTACACCTTC.